This is a list of T cell receptor beta chains from one sample in a study of T cell changes during pregnancy in multiple sclerosis. TCRdb keeps only in-frame clones here, not all; method: immunoSEQ multiplex PCR. The data contain about 36,000 clones, 90% to 95% of them singletons. The input for sequencing was CD4+ T cells from peripheral blood mononuclear cells, taken in the third trimester of pregnancy. The receptor source for this set is a female donor in good health, enrolled as a control in a pregnancy study. The conserved cysteine and the conserved F or W are not part of the CDR3 here. The order of the fields is J gene, V gene, CDR3 protein.

TRBJ1-6,TRBV18,ASSLADTFLSPLH
TRBJ1-6,TRBV6-1,ASSERRYNSPLH
TRBJ2-5,TRBV18,ASSRTGLIEETQY
TRBJ1-2,TRBV4-2,ASSQESNRGNYGYT
TRBJ1-2,TRBV18,ASSPREANYGYT
TRBJ1-2,TRBV30,AWSRGLPGYT
TRBJ1-2,TRBV6-1,ASSGQGENYGYT
TRBJ1-5,TRBV10-1,ASRGLDPGKDQPQH
TRBJ2-1,TRBV5-1,ASSVQETSYNEQF
TRBJ2-5,TRBV30,AWSRGGKGETQY
TRBJ2-6,TRBV4-3,ASSPQAGGGANVLT
TRBJ2-3,TRBV9,ASSTRLAYSTDTQY
TRBJ2-5,TRBV7-2,ASSLEIPGKTQY
TRBJ1-3,TRBV19,ATRQYYSGNTIY
TRBJ1-2,TRBV29-1,SVNGGGRTPNYGYT
TRBJ1-6,TRBV28,ASSSPGVSSYNSPLH
TRBJ2-4,TRBV7-9,ASSLAAHRDLAKNIQY
TRBJ1-1,TRBV5-6,ASSFRGEAF
TRBJ1-2,TRBV29-1,SAQDSGGYT
TRBJ2-3,TRBV4-1,ASSQEADSPSTDTQY
TRBJ1-6,TRBV4-3,ASSQVSGAGNSPLH
TRBJ1-2,TRBV4-2,ASSQVDSYGYT
TRBJ1-1,TRBV5-1,ASRIWGLVTEAF
TRBJ1-1,TRBV6-6,ASIASRVKDTEAF
TRBJ2-2,TRBV19,ASRQYTGELF
TRBJ1-5,TRBV28,ASSGGGSGQPQH
TRBJ2-1,TRBV14,ASSVISLGEQF
TRBJ1-1,TRBV7-9,ASSQGGPEAF
TRBJ2-7,TRBV5-1,ASSLVGPGSYEQY
TRBJ2-5,TRBV5-1,ASSFLLAGSGWETQY
TRBJ1-3,TRBV28,ASSFPGQTGNTIY
TRBJ2-7,TRBV6-1,ASPRDSGVVWEQY
TRBJ1-4,TRBV30,AWRTATNEKLF
TRBJ1-3,TRBV7-9,ASSHRGLRAGNTIY
TRBJ1-1,TRBV30,AWHQTAEAF
TRBJ1-2,TRBV28,ASSSGGVGGGYT
TRBJ1-6,TRBV15,ATSPRQGNSPLH
TRBJ2-1,TRBV7-2,ASSFPLRGQRDEQF
TRBJ1-1,TRBV7-8,ASSPTAYSGTGGIKAF
TRBJ1-5,TRBV19,ASSRSNQPQH
TRBJ2-1,TRBV2,ARSGGISYNEQF
TRBJ2-3,TRBV5-4,ASTPGGQRGLDTQY
TRBJ2-1,TRBV5-1,ASSSGTSGGRNEQF
TRBJ2-3,TRBV29-1,SGTGVSDTQY
TRBJ1-2,TRBV4-2,ASSQGQNRANYGYT
TRBJ2-3,TRBV5-6,ASSPPDSLGVDTQY
TRBJ1-2,TRBV27,ASSLRATGGRYGYT
TRBJ2-3,TRBV29-1,SVGGMRGGVTDTQY
TRBJ1-2,TRBV14,ASSQPGQGASWGYT
TRBJ1-1,TRBV7-9,ASSPQGVEAF
TRBJ2-7,TRBV7-2,ASSLTRGSEQY
TRBJ1-1,TRBV7-3,ASSLSWTYEAF
TRBJ1-1,TRBV7-2,ASRRQGMNTEAF